This section outlines one T cell receptor (beta chain) sequence together with its context. Its antigen is unknown. PCR involved 60 Vbeta and 13 Jbeta primers. Clones were read by immunoSEQ multiplex PCR, and TCRdb kept only the in-frame ones, dropping some. The sample has 120,000 to 150,000 clones; over 80% are singletons. The data stem from a study of cytomegalovirus exposure and HLA in healthy donors. Study context: In an earlier analysis, approximately 120 million unique TCR beta sequences were found from 150 million to 200 million T cells.

The CDR3 length is 14 residues. The V and J ends lost 0 bases and 10 bases respectively, with 12 bases between them. Per the germline V gene, CDR1 is ENHRY and CDR2 is SYGVKD. Overall study findings and caveats: Associated with HLA alleles at 0.05 false discovery rate in a later analysis were about 17,000 TCR beta sequences. Among the CMV-associated chains, three were confirmed in vitro as specific for CMV antigens.

The V gene is TRBV10-3, the J gene TRBJ2-2; D is undetermined. The sample consisted of PBMCs. The TCR originated in a woman aged 25 to 39 in good health and CMV-seronegative. CDR3 region: CAISESTIKEELFF. The CDR3 DNA sequence: TGTGCCATCAGTGAGTCCACTATTAAGGAGGAGCTGTTTTTT.